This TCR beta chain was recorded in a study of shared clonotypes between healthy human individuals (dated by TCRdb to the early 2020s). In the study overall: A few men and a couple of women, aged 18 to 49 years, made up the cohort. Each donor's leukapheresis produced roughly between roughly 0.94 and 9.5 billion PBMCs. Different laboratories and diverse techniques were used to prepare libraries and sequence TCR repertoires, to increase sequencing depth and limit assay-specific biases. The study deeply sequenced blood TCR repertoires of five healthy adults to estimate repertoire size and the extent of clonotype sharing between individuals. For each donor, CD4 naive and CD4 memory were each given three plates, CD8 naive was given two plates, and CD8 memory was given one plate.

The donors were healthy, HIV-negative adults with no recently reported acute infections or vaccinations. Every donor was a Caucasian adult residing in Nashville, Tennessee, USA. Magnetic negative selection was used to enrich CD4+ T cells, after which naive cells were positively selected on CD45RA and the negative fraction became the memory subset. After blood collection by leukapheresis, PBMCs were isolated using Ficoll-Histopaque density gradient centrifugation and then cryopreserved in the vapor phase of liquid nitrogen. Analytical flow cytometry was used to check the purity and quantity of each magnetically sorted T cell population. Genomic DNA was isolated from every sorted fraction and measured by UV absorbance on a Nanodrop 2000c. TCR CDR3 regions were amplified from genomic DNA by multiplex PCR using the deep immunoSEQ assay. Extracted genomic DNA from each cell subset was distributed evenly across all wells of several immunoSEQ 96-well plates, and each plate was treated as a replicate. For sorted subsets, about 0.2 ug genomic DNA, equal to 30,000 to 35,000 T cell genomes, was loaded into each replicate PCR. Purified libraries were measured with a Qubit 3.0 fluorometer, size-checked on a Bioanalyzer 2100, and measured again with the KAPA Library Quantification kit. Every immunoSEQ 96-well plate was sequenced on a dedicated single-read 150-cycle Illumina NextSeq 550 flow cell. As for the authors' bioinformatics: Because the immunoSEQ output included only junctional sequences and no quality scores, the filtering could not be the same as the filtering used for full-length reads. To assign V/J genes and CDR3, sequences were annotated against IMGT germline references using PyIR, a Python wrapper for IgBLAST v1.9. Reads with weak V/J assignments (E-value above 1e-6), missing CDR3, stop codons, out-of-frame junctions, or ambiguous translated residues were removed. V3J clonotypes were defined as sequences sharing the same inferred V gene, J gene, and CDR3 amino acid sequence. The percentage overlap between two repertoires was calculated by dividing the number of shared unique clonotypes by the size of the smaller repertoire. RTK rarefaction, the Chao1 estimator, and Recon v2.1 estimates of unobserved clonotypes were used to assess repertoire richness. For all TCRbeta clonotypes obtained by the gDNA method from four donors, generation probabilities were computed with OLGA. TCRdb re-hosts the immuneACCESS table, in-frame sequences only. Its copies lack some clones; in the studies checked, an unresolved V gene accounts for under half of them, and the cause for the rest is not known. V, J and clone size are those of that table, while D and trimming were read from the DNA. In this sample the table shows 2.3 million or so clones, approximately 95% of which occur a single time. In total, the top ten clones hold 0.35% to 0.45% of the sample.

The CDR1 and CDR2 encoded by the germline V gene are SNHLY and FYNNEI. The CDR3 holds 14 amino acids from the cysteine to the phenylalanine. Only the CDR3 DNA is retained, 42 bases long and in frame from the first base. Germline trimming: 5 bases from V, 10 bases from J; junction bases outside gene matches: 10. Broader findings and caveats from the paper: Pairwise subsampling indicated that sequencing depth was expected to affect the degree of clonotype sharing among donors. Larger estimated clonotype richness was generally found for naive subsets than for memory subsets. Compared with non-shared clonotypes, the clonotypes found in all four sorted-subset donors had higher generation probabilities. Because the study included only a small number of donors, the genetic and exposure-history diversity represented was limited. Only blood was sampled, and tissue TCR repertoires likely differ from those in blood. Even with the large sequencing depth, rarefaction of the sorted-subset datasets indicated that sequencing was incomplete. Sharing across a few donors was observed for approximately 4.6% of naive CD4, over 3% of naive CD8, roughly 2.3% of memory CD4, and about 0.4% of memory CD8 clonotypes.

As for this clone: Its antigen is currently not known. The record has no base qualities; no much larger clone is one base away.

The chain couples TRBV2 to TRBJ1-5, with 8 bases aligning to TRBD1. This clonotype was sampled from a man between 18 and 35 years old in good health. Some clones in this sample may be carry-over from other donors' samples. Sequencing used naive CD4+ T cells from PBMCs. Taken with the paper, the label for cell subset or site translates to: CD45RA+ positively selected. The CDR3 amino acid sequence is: CASSRVGRGQPQHF. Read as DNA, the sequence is TGTGCCAGCAGTCGGGTAGGCAGGGGGCAACCCCAGCATTTT. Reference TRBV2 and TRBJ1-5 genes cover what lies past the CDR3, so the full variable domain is EPEVTQTPSHQVTQMGQEVILRCVPISNHLYFYWYRQILGQKVEFLVSFYNNEISEKSEIFDDQFSVERPDGSNFTLKIRSTKLEDSAMYFCASSRVGRGQPQHFGDGTRLSIL.